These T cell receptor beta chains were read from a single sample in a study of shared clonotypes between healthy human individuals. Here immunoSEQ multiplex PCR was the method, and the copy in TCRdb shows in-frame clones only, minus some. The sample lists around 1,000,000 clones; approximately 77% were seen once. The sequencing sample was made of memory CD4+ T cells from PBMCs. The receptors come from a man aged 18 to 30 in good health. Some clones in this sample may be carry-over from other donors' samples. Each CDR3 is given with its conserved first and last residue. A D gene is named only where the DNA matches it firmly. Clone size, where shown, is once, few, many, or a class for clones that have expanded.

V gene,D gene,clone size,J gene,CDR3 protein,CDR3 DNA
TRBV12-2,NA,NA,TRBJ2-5,CASRLGRLAGVGGKTQYF,TGTGCAAGTCGCTTAGGTAGACTAGCGGGAGTAGGTGGAAAGACCCAGTACTTC
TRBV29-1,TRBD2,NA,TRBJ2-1,CSVAGLAGGEQFF,TGCAGCGTGGCGGGACTAGCGGGAGGTGAGCAGTTCTTC
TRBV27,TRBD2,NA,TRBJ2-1,CATRTSGRAYEQFF,TGTGCCACCCGGACTAGCGGGAGGGCCTATGAGCAGTTCTTC
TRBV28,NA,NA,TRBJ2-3,CASSGTAPSTDTQYF,TGTGCCAGCAGTGGGACTGCTCCTAGCACAGATACGCAGTATTTT
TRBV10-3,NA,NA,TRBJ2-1,CAISHPTGLAIFAEQFF,TGTGCCATCAGCCATCCGACCGGGCTAGCGATTTTCGCTGAGCAGTTCTTC
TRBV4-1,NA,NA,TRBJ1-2,CASSLYTVTGDGYTF,TGCGCCAGCAGCCTATATACAGTGACGGGCGATGGCTACACCTTC
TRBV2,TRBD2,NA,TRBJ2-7,CASSDRGGRSYEQYF,TGTGCCAGCAGTGATCGGGGCGGGAGAAGCTACGAGCAGTACTTC
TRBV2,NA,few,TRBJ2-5,CASVPFYQETQYF,TGTGCCAGCGTCCCATTTTACCAAGAGACCCAGTACTTC
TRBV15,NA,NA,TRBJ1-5,CATSRATRRPPYSNQPQHF,TGTGCCACCAGCAGAGCGACAAGGCGCCCTCCATATAGCAATCAGCCCCAGCATTTT
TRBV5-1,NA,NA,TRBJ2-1,CASSLYHNSYNEQFF,TGCGCCAGCAGCTTATACCATAATTCCTACAATGAGCAGTTCTTC
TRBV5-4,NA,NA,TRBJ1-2,CASSSSRGFGYGYTF,TGTGCCAGCAGCTCGAGTAGGGGGTTTGGCTATGGCTACACCTTC
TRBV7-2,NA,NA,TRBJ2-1,CASSYLGDNEQFF,TGTGCCAGCAGCTACCTGGGGGACAATGAGCAGTTCTTC
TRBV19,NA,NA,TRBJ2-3,CASSTGMGGDTQYF,TGTGCCAGTAGTACGGGCATGGGCGGAGATACGCAGTATTTT
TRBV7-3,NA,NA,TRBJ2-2,CASSEKWGPGELFF,TGTGCCAGCAGCGAAAAATGGGGACCCGGGGAGCTGTTTTTT
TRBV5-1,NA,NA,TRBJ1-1,CASRPGGVNYEAFF,TGCGCCAGCAGACCCGGGGGGGTAAACTATGAAGCTTTCTTT
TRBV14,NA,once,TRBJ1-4,CASSQGRGRYEKLFF,TGTGCCAGCAGCCAAGGCAGGGGCCGGTATGAAAAACTGTTTTTT